The clone carrying this TCR beta chain was counted once. This sample stems from a study of blood T cell repertoires in COVID-19. Study-wide context: Samples representing acute and convalescent COVID-19 were sourced from the United States, Italy and Spain.

Trimming removed 4 bases from V and 8 bases from J, with 12 bases in between. This CDR3 contains 13 residues. Germline lookup yields CDR1 SGHRS and CDR2 YFSETQ. In the original workflow: Nucleated cell number was recorded as an estimate derived from reference gene primer amplification. Using immunoSEQ multiplex PCR, the repertoire was profiled, and TCRdb retains in-frame clones only, with some absent. That table furnishes V, J and clone size, whereas the DNA furnished D and trimming. This table holds 35,000 to 45,000 clones, approximately 86% found once. The sequenced sample consisted of peripheral blood. The V gene is TRBV5-1, the J gene TRBJ1-4, with D possibly TRBD1 on 6 matching bases. The clonotype comes from a man between 35 and 55 years old with active COVID-19. CDR3 region: CASSTAGTEKLFF. CDR3 sequence (DNA): TGCGCCAGCAGCACAGCCGGGACAGAAAAACTGTTTTTT.